This T cell receptor (beta chain) is drawn from a study of response to subunit inactivated influenza vaccine. Findings and caveats of the study: There was a suggestion from the authors that each seasonal influenza vaccination recruits few new T cells.

As regards this clonotype: Its antigen is not known.

CDR3 length: 17 amino acids. Losses at the gene ends were 3 bases for V and 5 bases for J; bases not matched to a gene: 11. CDR1 SGDLS and CDR2 YYNGEE come from the germline V gene. TCRdb reanalysed the RT-PCR reads using MiXCR and keeps one entry per CDR3 protein. Altogether under 550,000 distinct CDR3 sequences are present, 6% to 9% being singletons, with the ten largest covering 10% to 15%. The sequence derives from a man aged 50 to 69 who received an inactivated influenza vaccine. This chain uses TRBV9 with TRBJ2-3; TRBD2 agrees at 11 bases. The starting material was PBMCs from blood, obtained less than 30 months after vaccination. The CDR3 coding sequence is TGTGCCAGCAGCGCCACCTATAGCGGGAGGGGGAAAGATACGCAGTATTTT. It is translated as CASSATYSGRGKDTQYF.